In its sample, the clone carrying this T cell receptor beta chain was seen a few times. V trimming: 4 bases; J trimming: 5 bases; junction bases outside the gene matches: 16. From germline, CDR1 is MGHRA and CDR2 YSYEKL. This CDR3 is 18 amino acids long. The data were taken from a study of control samples from healthy donors and cancer patients. Clones were sequenced by immunoSEQ multiplex PCR, and TCRdb holds only the in-frame ones, with some missing. The top ten clones hold more than 10% of a sample with about 170,000 clones, about 90% of them seen once. V gene TRBV4-1 combines with J gene TRBJ1-4; the match to TRBD1 covers 7 bases. Sequenced input: blood. This TCR was recovered from a man younger than 45 in good health. The CDR3 sequence: CASSRVGQGEMRNEKLFF. The CDR3 nucleotides read TGCGCCAGCAGCCGAGTTGGTCAGGGGGAAATGAGGAATGAAAAACTGTTTTTT.